The source of this TCR beta chain is a study of identical twins. Study results and caveats: Diverse VJ usage suggested most zero-insertion clonotypes were not invariant T cells. Models underestimated TCR alpha sharing (out-of-frame) in monozygotic twins.

TCRdb recomputed calls from the 5' RACE reads with MiXCR, one row per CDR3 protein. Here the sample spans some 1,700,000 distinct CDR3 sequences, under 35% being singletons. Notes on this clonotype: The antigen is not known.

Germline lookup yields CDR1 SGHAT and CDR2 FQNNGV. The CDR3 is 11 amino acids. With V trimmed by 5 bases and J by 11 bases, 5 bases remained unmatched. This TCR was recovered from a newborn girl in good health. The chain employs TRBV11-2 and TRBJ2-5; 7 bases line up with TRBD2. Sequencing input: cord blood. The CDR3: CASSIRGVQYF. CDR3 bases: TGTGCCAGCAGCATCCGGGGGGTACAGTACTTC.